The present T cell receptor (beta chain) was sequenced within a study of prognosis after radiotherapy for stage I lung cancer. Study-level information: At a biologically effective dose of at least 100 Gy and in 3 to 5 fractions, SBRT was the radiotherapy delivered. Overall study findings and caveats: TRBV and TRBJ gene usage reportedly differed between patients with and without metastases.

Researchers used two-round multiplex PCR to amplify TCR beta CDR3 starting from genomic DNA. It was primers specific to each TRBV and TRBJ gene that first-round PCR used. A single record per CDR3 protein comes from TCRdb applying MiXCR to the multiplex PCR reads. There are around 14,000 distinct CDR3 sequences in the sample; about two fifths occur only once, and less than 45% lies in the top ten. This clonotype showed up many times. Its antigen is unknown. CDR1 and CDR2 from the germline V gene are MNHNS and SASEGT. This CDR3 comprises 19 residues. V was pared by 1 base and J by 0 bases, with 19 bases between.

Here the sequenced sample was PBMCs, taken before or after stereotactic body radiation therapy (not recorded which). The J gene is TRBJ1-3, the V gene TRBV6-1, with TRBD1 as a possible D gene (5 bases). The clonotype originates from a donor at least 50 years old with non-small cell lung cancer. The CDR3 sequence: CASSEGRGRLIPSGNTIYF. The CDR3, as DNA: TGTGCCAGCAGTGAAGGAAGGGGCAGGCTGATCCCCTCTGGAAACACCATATATTTT.